The 20 T cell receptor beta chains given below trace back to one sample, sequenced in a study of OX40 agonist ivuxolimab in advanced cancers. Assay used: immunoSEQ multiplex PCR; TCRdb lists only in-frame clones, some missing. The sample consists of about 77,000 clones, roughly 80% of them appearing once. The sequencing used CD4+ or CD8+ T cells sorted from blood, collected in a trial of the OX40 agonist ivuxolimab. The source of these receptors is an adult with an advanced solid tumor such as melanoma, head and neck, liver or kidney cancer.

The V call is TRBV7-9, the J call TRBJ1-1, with D perhaps matching TRBD1 (5 bases). From germline, CDR1 is SEHNR and CDR2 FQNEAQ (reference sequence). V was cut by 5 bases and J by 1 base, with 8 bases left in between. The CDR3 length is 13 residues. Here the CDR3 reads CASSRDRNTEAFF. The DNA of the CDR3 is TGTGCCAGCAGCCGAGACAGGAACACTGAAGCTTTCTTT.

The CDR3 protein is CASSYSGGSTEAFF. The CDR3 nucleotides are TGTGCCAGCAGTTACTCGGGGGGCAGCACTGAAGCTTTCTTT. V is TRBV6-5 and J is TRBJ1-1, with D maybe TRBD1 (6 bases). This CDR3 contains 14 residues. Trimming shortened V by 0 bases and J by 4 bases, and 9 bases separated the two germline ends. CDR1 and CDR2 (germline): MNHEY, SVGAGI.

This clone was seen more than once but under ten times. The chain uses TRBV7-8 and TRBJ1-1, with 10 bases matching TRBD1. Germline trimming cut 3 bases from V and 11 bases from J; bases unmatched to any gene: 3. This CDR3 has 12 residues. CDR1 SGHVS and CDR2 FQNEAQ come from the germline V gene. This CDR3 reads CASSFDRGHAFF. The CDR3 nucleotides read TGTGCCAGCAGCTTTGACAGGGGGCATGCTTTCTTT.

This clone came up once. This chain connects TRBV7-9 to TRBJ1-2, with unresolved D. The germline V gene has CDR1 SEHNR and CDR2 FQNEAQ (reference sequence). V was clipped by 3 bases and J by 8 bases, with 22 bases between them. This CDR3 comprises 16 residues. This CDR3 reads CASSLVGGIRISGYTF. The CDR3 bases are TGTGCCAGCAGCTTGGTTGGAGGGATTCGGATCTCCGGCTACACCTTC.

DNA for the CDR3: TGTGCCAGCAGCTCACCTACCGCGGAGAGCTCCTATAATTCACCCCTCCACTTT. Its protein is CASSSPTAESSYNSPLHF. The V and J genes are TRBV5-8 and TRBJ1-6; D uncertain. CDR3 length: 18 amino acids. Trimming removed 3 bases at V and 0 bases at J, with 16 bases between. Germline-derived CDR1 and CDR2 are SGHTS and YDEGEE.

The rearrangement joins TRBV27 to TRBJ1-2, with 7 nucleotides matching TRBD1. CDR3 length: 12 residues. CDR1 and CDR2 (germline): MNHEY, SMNVEV (reference sequence). J was trimmed by 7 bases and V by 6 bases; bases with no gene match: 5. The CDR3 coding sequence is TGTGCCAGCAGGTACAGGGGAGGTGGCTACACCTTC. Translation: CASRYRGGGYTF.

Worth noting for this clone: A much more abundant neighbour one base away suggests this may be a read error. Distinct nucleotide sequences in the sample also encode this CDR3. V usage is TRBV4-2 and J usage is TRBJ2-5, with TRBD2 matching 8 bases. Germline CDR1 reads LGHNA; CDR2 reads YNFKEQ. This CDR3 has 15 residues. The CDR3 DNA follows: TGTGCCAGCAGCCAAGCGGGAGGGGACCAGGAGACCCAGTACTTC. Residues: CASSQAGGDQETQYF.

V and J are TRBV5-4 and TRBJ2-3, with 7 nucleotides matching TRBD2. Losses at the gene ends were 4 bases for V and 6 bases for J; bases not matched to a gene: 17. CDR1 is SGHNT and CDR2 is YYREEE in the germline V gene (reference sequence). The CDR3 has 17 residues. The CDR3 sequence is CASSPKGFSGKSDTQYF. In DNA form, the CDR3 reads TGTGCCAGCAGCCCCAAAGGGTTCAGCGGGAAGTCGGATACGCAGTATTTT.

CDR3 sequence reads: CASSPQATEAFF. Written as DNA, the CDR3 is TGTGCCAGCAGCCCGCAGGCCACTGAAGCTTTCTTT. The rearrangement uses TRBV6-6 and TRBJ1-1; no firm D call. The CDR3 sequence is 12 residues long. Germline CDR1 reads MNHNY; CDR2 reads SVGAGI (reference sequence). The V end was cut by 6 bases, the J end by 4 bases, with 9 bases between.

This clone was recorded a few times. The V and J genes are TRBV2 and TRBJ2-7; the D call may be TRBD1 or TRBD2 (5 bases each). Germline CDR1 SNHLY, CDR2 FYNNEI. CDR3 size: 13 residues. V was cut by 4 bases and J by 2 bases, with 9 bases left in between. The CDR3 protein is CASSGQTTYEQYF. CDR3 DNA: TGTGCCAGCAGTGGACAGACTACCTACGAGCAGTACTTC.

This rearrangement joins TRBV6-5 to TRBJ1-1; D might be TRBD1 (6 bases). CDR3 length: 13 residues. Germline loops: CDR1 MNHEY, CDR2 SVGAGI. Trimming removed 6 bases from V and 2 bases from J, with 10 bases in between. The CDR3 sequence: CASRQDSNTEAFF. The CDR3 nucleotides read TGTGCCAGCAGGCAGGACAGCAACACTGAAGCTTTCTTT.

The rearrangement joins TRBV7-9 to TRBJ2-7; D unresolved. V lost 2 bases to trimming and J lost 1 base, with 9 bases between them. Germline lookup yields CDR1 SEHNR and CDR2 FQNEAQ (reference sequence). This CDR3 is built from 14 residues. The CDR3 region is CASSLLWSSYEQYF. CDR3 bases: TGTGCCAGCAGCTTATTATGGAGTTCCTACGAGCAGTACTTC.

The chain couples TRBV2 to TRBJ2-7; D perhaps matches TRBD1 (5 bases). CDR3 length: 13 amino acids. Trimming stripped 3 bases from V and 6 bases from J, with 12 bases between. CDR1 and CDR2 (germline): SNHLY, FYNNEI. This CDR3 is CASSENWQGEQYF. In nucleotides, the CDR3 is TGTGCCAGCAGTGAGAATTGGCAGGGCGAGCAGTACTTC.

V gene TRBV6-4 combines with J gene TRBJ2-1; 7 bases line up with TRBD2. V lost 2 bases, J lost 3 bases, and 1 base stayed unmatched. The germline CDR1 and CDR2 sequences are MRHNA and SNTAGT. This CDR3 is 14 amino acids long. The CDR3 bases are TGTGCCAGCAGTGACGGGGGGGGCTACAATGAGCAGTTCTTC. Its protein product is CASSDGGGYNEQFF.

The chain links TRBV23-1 to TRBJ1-4; D is undetermined. TRBV23-1 is given ORF status, its function remaining uncertain. The ends were cut back, 8 bases at V and 0 bases at J, with 16 bases in the middle. The CDR3 runs to 16 residues. The CDR3 nucleotides read TGCGCCAGCGGCGGAACTCAGGATGCAACTAATGAAAAACTGTTTTTT. This gives the protein CASGGTQDATNEKLFF.

Points on this clone: Here the CDR3 omits its conserved ending phenylalanine or tryptophan, so a read error is the likely source. This chain uses TRBV5-1 with TRBJ1-6, with D perhaps matching TRBD1 (5 bases). The CDR3 has 16 amino acids. Trimming took off 3 bases at V and 4 bases at J, with 14 bases between the two ends. CDR1 and CDR2 from the germline V gene are SGHRS and YFSETQ. The CDR3 spells CASSSGTDEYNSPLHL. CDR3 nucleotides: TGCGCCAGCAGCTCCGGGACGGACGAATATAATTCACCCCTCCACCTT.

This chain links TRBV30 with TRBJ2-3; D gene unclear. The CDR3 is made up of 13 amino acids. V lost 0 bases to trimming and J lost 2 bases, with 6 bases between them. Germline CDR1 is GTSNPN and CDR2 is SVGIG (reference sequence). The CDR3 coding sequence is TGTGCCTGGAGTGTAGGCTTCACAGATACGCAGTATTTT. This sequence encodes CAWSVGFTDTQYF.

The chain couples TRBV7-2 to TRBJ2-2; TRBD1 matches at 7 bases. CDR3 length: 15 residues. CDR1 and CDR2 from the germline V gene are SGHTA and FQGNSA. Trimming removed 5 bases from V and 9 bases from J; junction bases left unmatched: 12. CDR3 region: CASSEQGVTGRELFF. The CDR3 DNA reads TGTGCCAGCAGCGAGCAGGGGGTTACCGGTCGGGAGCTGTTTTTT.

This clone was observed a few times. Germline is not matched at one junction end, which may reflect a read error. This chain links TRBV5-1 with TRBJ1-5; no reliable D call. Per germline, CDR1 SGHRS and CDR2 YFSETQ. The CDR3 extends over 13 amino acids. The CDR3 here is CASRLASNQPQHF. The CDR3 DNA follows: TGCGCCAGCAGGTTGGCCAGCAATCAGCCCCAGCATTTT.

The chain has TRBV6-1 and TRBJ2-7; no firm D call. CDR1 and CDR2 from the germline V gene are MNHNS and SASEGT. The germline V and J ends were trimmed by 4 bases and 0 bases, with 7 bases remaining between them. The CDR3 consists of 13 residues. For the CDR3, the DNA is TGTGCCAGCAGTGTGGCCCTCTCCTACGAGCAGTACTTC. The encoded protein is CASSVALSYEQYF.